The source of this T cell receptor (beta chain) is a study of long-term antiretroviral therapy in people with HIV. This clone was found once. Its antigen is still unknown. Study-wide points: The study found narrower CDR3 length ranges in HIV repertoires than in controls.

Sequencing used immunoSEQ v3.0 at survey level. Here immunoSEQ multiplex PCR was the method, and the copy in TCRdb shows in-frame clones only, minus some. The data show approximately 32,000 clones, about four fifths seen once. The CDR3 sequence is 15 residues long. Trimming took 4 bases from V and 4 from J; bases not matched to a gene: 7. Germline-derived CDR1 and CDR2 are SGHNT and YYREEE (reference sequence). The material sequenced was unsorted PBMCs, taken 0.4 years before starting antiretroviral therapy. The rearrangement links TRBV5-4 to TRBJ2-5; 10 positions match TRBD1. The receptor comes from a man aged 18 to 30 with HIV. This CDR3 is CASSLGRTGGETQYF. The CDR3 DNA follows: TGTGCCAGCAGCCTCGGGCGGACAGGGGGAGAGACCCAGTACTTC.